This paragraph reports one T cell receptor beta chain. This CDR3 contains 15 residues. Germline V lookup: CDR1 LNHDA, CDR2 SQIVND (reference sequence). The V end lost 8 bases, the J end lost 4 bases, and 20 bases lay between the germline ends. Methods used by the authors: It was from reference gene primer amplification that nucleated cell counts were estimated. Some clones are missing from TCRdb's copy, which holds only in-frame ones; the method was immunoSEQ multiplex PCR. V and J calls and clone size are those listed in that table; D and trimming were worked out from the DNA. The table lists approximately 52,000 clones, 90% of them singletons. This record comes from a study of blood T cell repertoires in COVID-19. Whole-study context: PBMCs, B-cell-depleted T cells, or T cells were the source of the cDNA or gDNA that made up the material.

The chain couples TRBV19 to TRBJ1-1; D gene unclear. Sequencing input: peripheral blood. This TCR came from a human donor with active COVID-19. The donor label of this sample is uncertain. In nucleotides, the CDR3 is TGTGCCAGTTCTCTCCCTCGGGTCACCCGCACTGAAGCTTTCTTT. Amino acids: CASSLPRVTRTEAFF.